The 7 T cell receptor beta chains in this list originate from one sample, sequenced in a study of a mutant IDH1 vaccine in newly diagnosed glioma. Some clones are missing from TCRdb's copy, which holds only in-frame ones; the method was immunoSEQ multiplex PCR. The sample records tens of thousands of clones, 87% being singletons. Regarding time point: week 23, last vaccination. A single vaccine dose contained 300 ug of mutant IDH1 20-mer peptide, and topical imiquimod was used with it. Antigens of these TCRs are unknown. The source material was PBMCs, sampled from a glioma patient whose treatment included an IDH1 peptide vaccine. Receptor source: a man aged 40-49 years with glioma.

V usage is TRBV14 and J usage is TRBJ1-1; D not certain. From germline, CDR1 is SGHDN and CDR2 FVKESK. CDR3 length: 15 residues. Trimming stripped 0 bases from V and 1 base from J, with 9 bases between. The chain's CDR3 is CASSQDYQANTEAFF. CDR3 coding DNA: TGTGCCAGCAGCCAAGATTACCAGGCGAACACTGAAGCTTTCTTT.

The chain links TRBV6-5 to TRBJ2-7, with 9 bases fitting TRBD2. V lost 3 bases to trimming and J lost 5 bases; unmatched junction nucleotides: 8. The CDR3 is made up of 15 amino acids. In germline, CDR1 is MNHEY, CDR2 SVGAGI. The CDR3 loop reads CASSYKLAGYHEQYF. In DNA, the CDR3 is TGTGCCAGCAGTTATAAGCTAGCGGGATACCACGAGCAGTACTTC.

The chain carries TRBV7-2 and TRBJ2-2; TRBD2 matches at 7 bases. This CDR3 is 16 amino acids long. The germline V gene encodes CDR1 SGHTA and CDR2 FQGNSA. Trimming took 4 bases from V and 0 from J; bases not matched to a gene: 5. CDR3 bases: TGTGCCAGCAGCTCCGCTAGCGGAACGAACACCGGGGAGCTGTTTTTT. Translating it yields CASSSASGTNTGELFF.

The CDR3 reads CASSLSSGSSFGNEQFF. In DNA form, the CDR3 reads TGTGCCAGCAGCTTGAGTAGCGGGAGCTCCTTCGGGAATGAGCAGTTCTTC. J is TRBJ2-1 and V is TRBV5-6; 9 bases agree with TRBD2. Germline V gene data show CDR1 as SGHDT and CDR2 as YYEEEE. CDR3 length equals 17 residues. The V gene end was trimmed by 1 base and the J gene end by 7 bases; junction bases not matched to a gene: 12. The full variable domain, rest sourced from reference TRBV5-6 and TRBJ2-1, is DAGVTQSPTHLIKTRGQQVTLRCSPKSGHDTVSWYQQALGQGPQFIFQYYEEEERQRGNFPDRFSGHQFPNYSSELNVNALLLGDSALYLCASSLSSGSSFGNEQFFGPGTRLTVL.

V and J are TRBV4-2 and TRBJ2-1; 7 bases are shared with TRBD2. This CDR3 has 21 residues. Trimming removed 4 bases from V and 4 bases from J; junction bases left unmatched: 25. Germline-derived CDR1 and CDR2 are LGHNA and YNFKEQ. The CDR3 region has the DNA TGTGCCAGCAGCCCCAGACCACCCTCCTCCTCTAGCGGTTTTTTTTACAATGAGCAGTTCTTC. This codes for CASSPRPPSSSSGFFYNEQFF.

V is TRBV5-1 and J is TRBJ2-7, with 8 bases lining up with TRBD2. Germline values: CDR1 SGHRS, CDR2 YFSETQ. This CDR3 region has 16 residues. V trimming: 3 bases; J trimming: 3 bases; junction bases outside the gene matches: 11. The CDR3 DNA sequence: TGCGCCAGCAGCTCGGGGGTCAAGCGGGGGATCTACGAGCAGTACTTC. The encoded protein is CASSSGVKRGIYEQYF.

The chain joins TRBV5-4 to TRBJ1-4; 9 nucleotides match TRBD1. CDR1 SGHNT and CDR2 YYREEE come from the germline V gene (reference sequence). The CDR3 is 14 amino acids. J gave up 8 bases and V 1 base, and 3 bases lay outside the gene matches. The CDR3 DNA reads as TGTGCCAGCAGCTTGCGGACAGGGGTCGAAAAACTGTTTTTT. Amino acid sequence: CASSLRTGVEKLFF. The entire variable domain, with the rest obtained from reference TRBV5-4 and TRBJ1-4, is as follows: ETGVTQSPTHLIKTRGQQVTLRCSSQSGHNTVSWYQQALGQGPQFIFQYYREEENGRGNFPPRFSGLQFPNYSSELNVNALELDDSALYLCASSLRTGVEKLFFGSGTQLSVL.